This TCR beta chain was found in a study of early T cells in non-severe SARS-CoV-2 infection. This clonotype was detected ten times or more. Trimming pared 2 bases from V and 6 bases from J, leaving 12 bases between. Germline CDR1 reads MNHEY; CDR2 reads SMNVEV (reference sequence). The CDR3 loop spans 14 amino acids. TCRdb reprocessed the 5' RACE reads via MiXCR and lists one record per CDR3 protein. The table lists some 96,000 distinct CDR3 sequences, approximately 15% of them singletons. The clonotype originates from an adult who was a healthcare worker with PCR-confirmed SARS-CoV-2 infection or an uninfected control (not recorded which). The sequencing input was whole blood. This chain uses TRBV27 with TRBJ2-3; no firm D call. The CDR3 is CASSLSSPRDTQYF. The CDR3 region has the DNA TGTGCCAGCAGTTTAAGTAGTCCGAGGGATACGCAGTATTTT.